This T cell receptor (beta chain) is from a study of blood T cell repertoires in COVID-19 (TCRdb year 2020). General notes on the study: Collaborator samples came from the United States, Italy and Spain and covered acute and convalescent phases of COVID-19. The material from the prospective study consisted of cDNA or gDNA derived from T cells, B-cell-depleted T cells, or PBMCs. Samples were obtained from the ongoing ImmuneRACE study (first 160 participants) and from 1,000 to 1,500 subjects provided by 6 global collaborators. A de-identified subject ID, COVID-19 status, age in years and sex were almost always included in the sample metadata. Deeply sampled blood TCRbeta repertoires from subjects exposed to, actively infected with, or recovered from COVID-19 were included in the dataset. Where available, HLA class I and class II types were obtained from metadata supplied by the sample provider rather than from assay-based typing. The repertoires were released in a freely available public database meant as a resource for research on the immune response to SARS-CoV-2. Study-wide findings and limitations: The amount of clinical and demographic metadata varied by source and participant and was provided uncurated.

TCRbeta CDR3 regions were amplified from genomic DNA by means of the immunoSEQ Assay, a bias-controlled multiplex PCR. The study's processing was this. Nucleated cell counts per sample were estimated from amplification of reference gene primers within the assay. To quantify the absolute abundance of each unique TCRbeta CDR3 rearrangement, sequence reads were collapsed and filtered. For each sample, productive Simpson clonality was calculated by taking the square root of Simpson's diversity index across productive rearrangements. TCRdb took over this immuneACCESS table, retaining in-frame rearrangements with V and J assigned. Such tables are incomplete; in checked studies, under half of the missing clones stem from an unresolved V gene, and the remainder is unexplained. Clonal size and the V and J genes are those of that table, whereas D and trimming came from the DNA. The sample data list hundreds of thousands of clones, and approximately 85% of these were observed just once. 5.1% of the sample belongs to the ten largest clones.

This clone came up a few times. The clone's antigen remains unknown. Per-base quality was not reported, and no clone a single base away is much larger than it. The germline V gene provides CDR1 SGHAT and CDR2 FQNNGV. The CDR3 holds 13 amino acids from the cysteine to the phenylalanine. This entry keeps only the CDR3 DNA: 39 bases, framed from base 1. At the junction V is shortened by 1 base and J by 6 bases, with 8 bases in between. The collaborating institutions used their own protocols to collect whole blood in K2EDTA tubes. For TCRbeta analysis, collaborator samples were shipped as frozen whole blood, as isolated PBMCs, or as DNA extracted from either sample type.

The TCR was taken from a man in his fifties or sixties with active or convalescent COVID-19. The V and J genes are TRBV11-2 and TRBJ2-3; the D gene remains uncertain. The sequenced sample was peripheral blood. CDR3 protein: CASSLAPQDTQYF. The nucleotides are TGTGCCAGCAGCTTAGCCCCGCAGGATACGCAGTATTTT.